The 8 T cell receptor beta chains reported below all come from one sample, sequenced in a study of blood T cell repertoires in COVID-19. Sequenced by immunoSEQ multiplex PCR; TCRdb stores in-frame clones only, minus some. The top ten clones hold 8% to 9% of a sample with 310,000 or so clones, around 90% of them seen once. Sequenced sample: PBMCs or T cells enriched from blood (not recorded which). The receptors were gathered from a woman under 30 who had recovered from COVID-19.

The V and J genes are TRBV10-2 and TRBJ2-7; the D gene is possibly TRBD2 (6 bases). This CDR3 is built from 15 residues. V was pared by 0 bases and J by 9 bases, with 18 bases between. The germline gives CDR1 WSHSY, CDR2 SAAADI. The CDR3 is CASSESSRLGAGQYF. CDR3 DNA sequence: TGCGCCAGCAGTGAGTCGTCCCGCCTGGGAGCGGGGCAGTACTTC.

The V and J genes are TRBV11-2 and TRBJ1-2; possibly TRBD1 for D (5 bases). CDR3 size: 16 residues. Looked up from germline, CDR1 is SGHAT and CDR2 is FQNNGV. The germline V and J ends were trimmed by 1 base and 0 bases, with 12 bases remaining between them. The CDR3 region is CASSLVRTTANYGYTF. DNA of the CDR3: TGTGCCAGCAGCTTAGTACGCACGACAGCTAACTATGGCTACACCTTC.

The J gene is TRBJ1-1, the V gene TRBV10-3; no clear D. V was clipped by 0 bases and J by 3 bases, with 5 bases between them. Germline CDR1 and CDR2: ENHRY and SYGVKD. The length of the CDR3 is 13 residues. The CDR3 DNA is TGTGCCATCAGTGAGTCGGGCGACACTGAAGCTTTCTTT. It encodes CAISESGDTEAFF.

The gene calls are TRBV28 and TRBJ2-4; a weak D match, TRBD1 (6 bases). The CDR3 contains 12 residues. CDR1 is MDHEN and CDR2 is SYDVKM in the germline V gene. Deletions cut 5 bases from V and 10 bases from J, with 12 bases between. The CDR3 loop is CASSPTGQIQYF. The CDR3 DNA reads TGTGCCAGCAGTCCAACAGGGCAAATTCAGTACTTC. The whole variable domain, remainder taken from reference TRBV28 and TRBJ2-4, is DVKVTQSSRYLVKRTGEKVFLECVQDMDHENMFWYRQDPGLGLRLIYFSYDVKMKEKGDIPEGYSVSREKKERFSLILESASTNQTSMYLCASSPTGQIQYFGAGTRLSVL.

This clone occurred once. The CDR3 nucleotides are TGTGCCAGCAGCCAAGGGGCGTGGCGGGGGGCCTACGAGCAGTACTTC. Translated, it gives CASSQGAWRGAYEQYF. The chain couples TRBV7-9 to TRBJ2-7, with 8 bases identical to TRBD2. Trimming took 5 bases from V and 2 from J; bases not matched to a gene: 11. From germline, CDR1 is SEHNR and CDR2 FQNEAQ (reference sequence). This CDR3 is built from 16 residues.

The chain joins TRBV6-4 to TRBJ1-1; TRBD1 aligns across 10 bases. V trimming: 6 bases; J trimming: 10 bases; junction bases outside the gene matches: 8. CDR1 and CDR2 from the germline V gene are MRHNA and SNTAGT. The CDR3 has 13 amino acids. CDR3 sequence: CASSPGQGMGAFF. Written as DNA, the CDR3 is TGTGCCAGCAGCCCGGGACAGGGGATGGGAGCTTTCTTT.

The V call is TRBV4-3, the J call TRBJ1-2; 9 bases map to TRBD1. This CDR3 contains 15 residues. Looked up from germline, CDR1 is LGHNA and CDR2 is YSLEER. V lost 4 bases and J lost 3; bases outside the gene matches: 6. The CDR3 here is CASSPGQGMDYGYTF. As DNA, the CDR3 is TGCGCCAGCAGCCCGGGACAGGGAATGGACTATGGCTACACCTTC.

J is TRBJ1-1 and V is TRBV21-1. TRBV21-1 is a pseudogene segment. CDR3 size: 13 residues. The CDR3 DNA follows: TGTGCCAGCAGCACCTACCTGAACACTGAAGCTTTCTTT. It is translated as CASSTYLNTEAFF.